The rows below give T cell receptor beta chains drawn from one sample of a study of blood T cells in healthy people across ages. One entry per CDR3 protein, called by TCRdb with MiXCR from the 5' RACE reads. The table lists some 860,000 distinct CDR3 sequences, 56% of them singletons. The specimen sequenced was blood. The receptors were gathered from a man aged 40-50 years in good health. Both conserved end residues are part of each CDR3. A D gene is named only where the DNA matches it firmly. Not all rows give a size; the values are once, few, many and, for expanded clones, a class.

clone_size	d_call	v_call	j_call	cdr3_aa	cdr3_nt
-	-	TRBV7-2	TRBJ2-1	CASSIRQEQFF	TGTGCCAGCAGCATTCGACAGGAGCAGTTCTTC
few	-	TRBV10-3	TRBJ2-7	CAIRGLREGEQYF	TGTGCCATACGGGGCCTCCGGGAAGGCGAGCAGTACTTC
-	-	TRBV28	TRBJ2-4	CASRRERTYEHEQYF	TGTGCCAGCAGACGGGAGCGGACATACGAGCATGAGCAGTACTTC
-	-	TRBV18	TRBJ2-5	CASSPEVDQETQYF	TGTGCCAGCTCACCGGAGGTAGACCAAGAGACCCAGTACTTC
-	TRBD2	TRBV11-2	TRBJ2-3	CASSYTSGGRADTQYF	TGTGCCAGCAGCTACACTAGCGGGGGGAGGGCAGATACGCAGTATTTT
-	-	TRBV28	TRBJ2-7	CASRSSKRPYEQYF	TGTGCCAGCAGGAGCTCCAAGAGGCCCTACGAGCAGTACTTC
few	TRBD1	TRBV6-6	TRBJ2-5	CASRSLQGAGEQYF	TGTGCCAGCAGATCACTCCAGGGGGCGGGTGAGCAGTACTTC
few	TRBD2	TRBV5-1	TRBJ2-5	CASRNVPGTSGYQETQYF	TGCGCCAGCAGAAATGTGCCAGGGACTAGCGGCTACCAAGAGACCCAGTACTTC
few	-	TRBV5-1	TRBJ2-4	CASSLGGTKNIQYF	TGCGCCAGCAGCTTGGGAGGGACCAAAAACATTCAGTACTTC
-	-	TRBV2	TRBJ2-7	CASRAGRRYF	TGTGCCAGCAGGGCGGGACGGAGGTACTTC
-	-	TRBV9	TRBJ2-1	CASNQGVVTLDEQFF	TGTGCCAGTAATCAAGGGGTGGTGACGCTCGATGAGCAGTTCTTC
-	-	TRBV10-2	TRBJ2-7	CASSAGTNSYEQYF	TGCGCCAGCAGTGCCGGGACAAACTCCTACGAGCAGTACTTC
-	-	TRBV6-6	TRBJ2-3	CASSYPGSGTDTQYF	TGTGCCAGCAGTTACCCCGGATCAGGCACAGATACGCAGTATTTT
-	-	TRBV29-1	TRBJ2-7	CSVVLGAPNSYEQYF	TGCAGCGTTGTCCTCGGGGCCCCTAACTCCTACGAGCAGTACTTC
-	TRBD2	TRBV28	TRBJ2-2	CASSGRDTFRENTGELFF	TGTGCCAGCAGCGGGAGGGATACCTTCAGGGAGAACACCGGGGAGCTGTTTTTT
-	-	TRBV2	TRBJ1-2	CASSEVRARLPGGYTF	TGTGCCAGCAGTGAAGTTAGGGCCAGACTTCCCGGGGGCTACACCTTC
-	TRBD1	TRBV7-9	TRBJ1-1	CASSFNRGQTEAFF	TGTGCCAGCAGCTTCAACAGGGGGCAGACTGAAGCTTTCTTT
-	TRBD2	TRBV11-2	TRBJ2-5	CASRSGSGWETQYF	TGTGCCAGCAGAAGCGGGAGTGGCTGGGAGACCCAGTACTTC
few	TRBD2	TRBV11-2	TRBJ2-1	CASSLPSGSHNEQFF	TGTGCCAGCAGCTTACCTAGCGGGAGCCACAATGAGCAGTTCTTC
-	-	TRBV7-8	TRBJ2-7	CAGSLAGQNYEQYF	TGTGCCGGCAGCTTAGCTGGGCAGAACTACGAGCAGTACTTC
-	-	TRBV28	TRBJ1-2	CASRTLSVYGYTF	TGTGCCAGCAGAACTCTTTCAGTCTATGGCTACACCTTC
few	TRBD2	TRBV6-5	TRBJ2-7	CASSYSLPGGLVGSYEQYF	TGTGCCAGCAGTTATAGCTTACCGGGAGGGTTAGTTGGGTCCTACGAGCAGTACTTC
-	TRBD1	TRBV28	TRBJ1-2	CASSPPTPGQGPIYTF	TGTGCCAGCAGTCCACCTACCCCGGGACAGGGGCCGATCTACACCTTC
-	TRBD1	TRBV27	TRBJ1-6	CASTTRGLGGSPLHF	TGTGCCAGCACTACCAGGGGGCTGGGTGGTTCACCCCTCCACTTT
-	-	TRBV6-6	TRBJ1-1	CASSRRENIEAFF	TGTGCCAGCAGTCGACGGGAGAACATTGAAGCTTTCTTT
-	-	TRBV20-1	TRBJ2-3	CICYLVPYTDTQYF	TGCATCTGCTACTTGGTCCCCTACACAGATACGCAGTATTTT
-	TRBD2	TRBV28	TRBJ2-1	CASSSRGRASYNEQFF	TGTGCCAGCAGTTCCCGCGGGAGGGCCAGTTACAATGAGCAGTTCTTC
-	-	TRBV6-2/TRBV6-3	TRBJ2-7	CASSYSGGPYEQYF	TGTGCCAGCAGTTATTCCGGGGGCCCCTACGAGCAGTACTTC
-	TRBD1	TRBV29-1	TRBJ2-7	CSAGQGKSYEQYF	TGCAGCGCCGGACAGGGTAAATCCTACGAGCAGTACTTC
-	-	TRBV20-1	TRBJ2-1	CSARDPSGAWNEQFF	TGCAGTGCTAGAGATCCGTCGGGAGCTTGGAATGAGCAGTTCTTC
-	-	TRBV3-1	TRBJ1-6	CASSFIGQSNSPLHF	TGTGCCAGCAGCTTCATCGGACAGAGTAATTCACCCCTCCACTTT